This T cell receptor beta chain was identified in a study of blood T cell repertoires in COVID-19. Looking at the study overall: Specimens from acute and convalescent COVID-19 originated in the United States, Italy and Spain.

The germline CDR1 and CDR2 sequences are LNHNV and YYDKDF (reference sequence). Trimming removed 3 bases at V and 7 bases at J, with 6 bases between. The CDR3 has 12 amino acids. Two consecutive negative NP/OP PCR tests, clearance, or resolved symptoms defined Cohort 3 recovery. Source study methods: Estimated nucleated cell counts came from reference gene primer amplification. This table comes from immunoSEQ multiplex PCR, and its TCRdb copy is limited to in-frame clones, with some not included. V, J and clone size were drawn from that table, and D and trimming were deduced from the DNA. The profile shows 350,000 to 550,000 clones, 85% to 90% of them singletons.

Material for sequencing was PBMCs or T cells enriched from blood (not recorded which). This clonotype was obtained from a man in his thirties or forties who had recovered from COVID-19. The rearrangement links TRBV15 to TRBJ2-2; no reliable D call. CDR3 residues: CATSRRDGELFF. CDR3 sequence (DNA): TGTGCCACCAGCAGGAGAGACGGGGAGCTGTTTTTT.